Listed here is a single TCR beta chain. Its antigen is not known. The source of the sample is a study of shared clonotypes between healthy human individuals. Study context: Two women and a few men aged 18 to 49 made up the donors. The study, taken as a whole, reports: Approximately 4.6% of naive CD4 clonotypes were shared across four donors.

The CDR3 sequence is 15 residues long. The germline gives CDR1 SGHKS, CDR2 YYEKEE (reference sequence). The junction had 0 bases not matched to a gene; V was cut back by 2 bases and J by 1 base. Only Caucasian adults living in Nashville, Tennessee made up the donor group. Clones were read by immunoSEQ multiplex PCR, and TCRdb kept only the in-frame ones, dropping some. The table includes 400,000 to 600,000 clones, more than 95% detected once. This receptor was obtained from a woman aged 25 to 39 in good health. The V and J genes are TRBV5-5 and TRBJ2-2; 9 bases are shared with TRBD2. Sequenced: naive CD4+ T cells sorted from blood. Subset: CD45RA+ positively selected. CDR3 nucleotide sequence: TGTGCCAGCAGCTTAGCGGGAGGGAACACCGGGGAGCTGTTTTTT. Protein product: CASSLAGGNTGELFF.